This T cell receptor beta chain derives from a study of long-term antiretroviral therapy in people with HIV. CDR1 is SGHTA and CDR2 is FQGNSA in the germline V gene. The V and J ends lost 2 bases and 7 bases respectively, with 9 bases between them. The CDR3 loop spans 13 amino acids. They ran version v3.0 of the immunoSEQ assay at survey level. Only in-frame clones appear in the TCRdb table, and some are missing; sequencing was by immunoSEQ multiplex PCR. The sample lists 30,000 to 40,000 clones; around 80% were seen once. Notes on this clone: The antigen remains undetermined.

At least two post-ART and at least one pre-ART PBMC sample were available for each donor. Findings and limits, study-wide: The data indicate that diversity increased after ART but remained below transplant donor controls.

The chain couples TRBV7-2 to TRBJ2-4; D is uncertain. The sequenced sample was unsorted PBMCs, obtained 1.5 years after starting antiretroviral therapy. This TCR was sampled from a man between 18 and 29 years old with HIV. The CDR3 is CASSLLAQNIQYF. DNA for the CDR3: TGTGCCAGCAGCTTACTCGCTCAGAACATTCAGTACTTC. Full variable domain (rest looked up from reference TRBV7-2 and TRBJ2-4): GAGVSQSPSNKVTEKGKDVELRCDPISGHTALYWYRQSLGQGLEFLIYFQGNSAPDKSGLPSDRFSAERTGGSVSTLTIQRTQQEDSAVYLCASSLLAQNIQYFGAGTRLSVL.